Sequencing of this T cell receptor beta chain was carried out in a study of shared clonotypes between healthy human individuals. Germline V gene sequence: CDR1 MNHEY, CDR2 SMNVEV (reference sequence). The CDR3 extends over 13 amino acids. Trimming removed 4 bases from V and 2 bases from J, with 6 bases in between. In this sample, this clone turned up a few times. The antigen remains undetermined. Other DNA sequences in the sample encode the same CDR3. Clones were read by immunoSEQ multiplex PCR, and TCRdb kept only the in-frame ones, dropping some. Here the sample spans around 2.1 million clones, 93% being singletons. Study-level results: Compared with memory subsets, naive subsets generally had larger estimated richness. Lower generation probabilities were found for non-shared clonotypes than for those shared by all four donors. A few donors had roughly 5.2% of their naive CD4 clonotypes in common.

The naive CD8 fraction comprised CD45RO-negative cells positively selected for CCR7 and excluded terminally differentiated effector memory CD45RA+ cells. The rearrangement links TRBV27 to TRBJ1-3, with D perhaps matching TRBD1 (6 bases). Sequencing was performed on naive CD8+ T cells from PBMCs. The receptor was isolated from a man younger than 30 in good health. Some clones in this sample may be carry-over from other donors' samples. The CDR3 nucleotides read TGTGCCAGCAGTTCAGGGGCTGGAAACACCATATATTTT. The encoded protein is CASSSGAGNTIYF.